The 16 T cell receptor beta chains presented below share a single source sample, sequenced in a study of T cell responses to AZD1222 COVID-19 vaccine. Clones were sequenced by immunoSEQ multiplex PCR, and TCRdb holds only the in-frame ones, with some missing. The sample lists about 150,000 clones, roughly 89% seen once, with about 1% in the top ten. This specimen consisted of peripheral blood, obtained 28 days after the second AZD1222 dose. The receptors shown here come from an adult who received the AZD1222 COVID-19 vaccine.

CDR3 in DNA: TGCGCCAGCAGCCCGTGGGGGGCGGAGAATGAGCAGTTCTTC. It codes for CASSPWGAENEQFF. This chain connects TRBV5-1 to TRBJ2-1; TRBD1 or TRBD2 may be the D gene (6 bases each). Germline V gene sequence: CDR1 SGHRS, CDR2 YFSETQ. The ends were cut back, 4 bases at V and 7 bases at J, with 15 bases in the middle. There are 14 residues in the CDR3.

The genes are TRBV18 and TRBJ1-5; 9 nucleotides agree with TRBD1. J gave up 1 base and V 1 base, and 5 bases lay outside the gene matches. Germline V gene data show CDR1 as KGHSH and CDR2 as LQKENI. The CDR3 length is 17 residues. CDR3 region: CASSPRTGERSNQPQHF. For the CDR3, the DNA is TGTGCCAGCTCACCACGGACAGGGGAGAGGAGCAATCAGCCCCAGCATTTT.

This chain uses TRBV28 with TRBJ1-2; D not certain. V gave up 7 bases and J gave up 3 bases, with 6 bases separating them. Germline V gene lookup returns CDR1 MDHEN and CDR2 SYDVKM. This CDR3 contains 11 residues. In DNA, the CDR3 is TGTGCCAGCATCATCTACTATGGCTACACCTTC. Translation: CASIIYYGYTF.

The CDR3 DNA sequence: TGCAGCGTGAGAGCTCGACAGGGGGCCTCCTACGAGCAGTACTTC. This gives the protein CSVRARQGASYEQYF. The rearrangement joins TRBV29-1 to TRBJ2-7, with TRBD1 identical over 10 bases. The CDR3 is made up of 15 amino acids. The V and J ends lost 6 bases and 0 bases, in that order; junction bases with no gene match: 8. Germline CDR1 and CDR2: SQVTM and ANQGSEA.

The chain joins TRBV11-2 to TRBJ2-5, with unresolved D. Trimming cost V 0 bases and J 4 bases, with 6 bases left between them. CDR1 and CDR2 (germline): SGHAT, FQNNGV. CDR3 length: 13 amino acids. The CDR3 coding sequence is TGTGCCAGCAGCTTAGATCCAGGAGAGACCCAGTACTTC. It is translated as CASSLDPGETQYF.

The rearrangement links TRBV9 to TRBJ2-1, with TRBD2 matching over 12 bases. V lost 0 bases and J lost 5; bases outside the gene matches: 6. The CDR3 covers 17 residues. Germline CDR1 is SGDLS and CDR2 is YYNGEE. This CDR3 is CASSVDSSGGADNEQFF. In DNA form, the CDR3 reads TGTGCCAGCAGCGTAGACTCTAGCGGGGGGGCCGACAATGAGCAGTTCTTC.

This sequence joins TRBV27 and TRBJ2-5; 9 bases fit TRBD2. Germline CDR1 is MNHEY and CDR2 is SMNVEV (reference sequence). The ends lost 1 base at V and 4 bases at J; junction bases unmatched: 13. The CDR3 consists of 18 residues. The DNA of the CDR3 is TGTGCCAGCAGTTTATACCGGCGGGGGGGCGTCCCCCCAGAGACCCAGTACTTC. Amino acids: CASSLYRRGGVPPETQYF.

This clone has at least ten counts. The J gene is TRBJ2-2, the V gene TRBV3-1 (or the pseudogene TRBV3-2), with TRBD2 matching over 7 bases. CDR3 length equals 15 residues. The germline V gene encodes CDR1 LGHDT and CDR2 YNNKEL (reference sequence). V shed 4 bases, J shed 5 bases, and the junction held 7 bases outside the gene matches. Written as DNA, the CDR3 is TGTGCCAGCAGCCCTCAGGCGGGGGATACCGGGGAGCTGTTTTTT. It encodes CASSPQAGDTGELFF.

This clone appeared a few times. The chain joins TRBV6-1 to TRBJ1-5; TRBD1 matches 7 bases. CDR3 length: 15 amino acids. V trimming: 1 base; J trimming: 6 bases; junction bases outside the gene matches: 6. Germline CDR1 reads MNHNS; CDR2 reads SASEGT. CDR3 nucleotide sequence: TGTGCCAGCAGTGAAGGACAGGGAGAGGGTCAGCCCCAGCATTTT. Amino acids: CASSEGQGEGQPQHF.

This clone was seen once. The V call is TRBV12-5, the J call TRBJ1-2; D remains unclear. Germline assignment: CDR1 LGHNT and CDR2 FRNRAP. The CDR3 has 15 residues. The V end lost 6 bases, the J end lost 2 bases, and 16 bases lay between the germline ends. CDR3 loop: CASGTPSPSNYGYTF. The CDR3, as DNA: TGTGCTAGTGGCACCCCCAGCCCGTCGAACTATGGCTACACCTTC.

The genes are TRBV7-9 and TRBJ2-3, with 8 bases matching TRBD2. The CDR3 sequence is 14 residues long. The V and J ends lost 0 bases and 5 bases, in that order; junction bases with no gene match: 1. Per germline, CDR1 SEHNR and CDR2 FQNEAQ (reference sequence). The CDR3 here is CASSLASGGDTQYF. The DNA for the CDR3 is TGTGCCAGCAGCTTAGCGAGCGGGGGAGATACGCAGTATTTT.

The count of this clone is one. The chain combines TRBV24-1 with TRBJ1-5; TRBD1 aligns across 7 bases. The germline CDR1 and CDR2 sequences are KGHDR and SFDVKD. The CDR3 runs 17 residues. V shed 1 base and J 2 bases; nucleotides not matched to a gene: 7. The CDR3 DNA reads TGTGCCACCAGTGATTTACACGGGACAGATCGCAATCAGCCCCAGCATTTT. It yields the protein CATSDLHGTDRNQPQHF.

V gene TRBV19 combines with J gene TRBJ2-5; TRBD1 might be the D (6 bases). Per germline, CDR1 LNHDA and CDR2 SQIVND (reference sequence). Trimming pared 5 bases from V and 5 bases from J, leaving 18 bases between. The CDR3 is 15 residues long. The CDR3 reads CASSPPGRGSETQYF. Here the CDR3 DNA reads TGTGCCAGTAGTCCTCCAGGAAGGGGGTCGGAGACCCAGTACTTC.

V is TRBV27 and J is TRBJ1-1; D is possibly TRBD1 (5 bases). Germline lookup yields CDR1 MNHEY and CDR2 SMNVEV (reference sequence). The CDR3 loop spans 13 amino acids. The germline V and J ends were trimmed by 3 bases and 1 base, with 6 bases remaining between them. CDR3 sequence: CASSFGGNTEAFF. The CDR3 DNA is TGTGCCAGCAGTTTCGGGGGGAACACTGAAGCTTTCTTT.

This chain connects TRBV5-4 to TRBJ1-6; D remains ambiguous. Germline values: CDR1 SGHNT, CDR2 YYREEE (reference sequence). Trimming took 0 bases from V and 5 from J, leaving 12 bases between them. The CDR3 has 16 amino acids. In DNA form, the CDR3 reads TGTGCCAGCAGCTTGGCCGGAGGCAGTAATAATTCACCCCTCCACTTT. Translated: CASSLAGGSNNSPLHF.

The chain employs TRBV12-5 and TRBJ2-2; 9 nucleotides agree with TRBD1. The CDR3 spans 15 residues. Germline values: CDR1 LGHNT, CDR2 FRNRAP. V was pared by 6 bases and J by 6 bases, with 8 bases of the junction left unmatched. The CDR3, as DNA: TGTGCTAGTGGCATACTACAGGGGGCTGCCGGGGAGCTGTTTTTT. Protein: CASGILQGAAGELFF.